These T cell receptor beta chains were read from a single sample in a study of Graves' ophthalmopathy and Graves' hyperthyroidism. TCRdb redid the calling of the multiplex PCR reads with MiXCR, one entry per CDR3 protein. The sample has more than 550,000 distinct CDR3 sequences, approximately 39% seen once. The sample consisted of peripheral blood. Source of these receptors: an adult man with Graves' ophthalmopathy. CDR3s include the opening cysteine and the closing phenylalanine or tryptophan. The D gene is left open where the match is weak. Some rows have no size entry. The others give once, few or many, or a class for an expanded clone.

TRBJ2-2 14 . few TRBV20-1 CSARRAANTGELFF TGCAGTGCCCGACGGGCCGCGAACACCGGGGAGCTGTTTTTT
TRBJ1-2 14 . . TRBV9 CASSLQGPPTGYTF TGTGCCAGCTCACTCCAGGGGCCGCCCACAGGCTACACCTTC
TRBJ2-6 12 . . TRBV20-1 CSAREGDNVLTF TGCAGTGCTAGAGAAGGGGACAACGTCCTGACTTTC
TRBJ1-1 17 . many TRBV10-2 CASWENTGSTMNTEAFF TGCGCCAGCTGGGAGAATACAGGGAGCACTATGAACACTGAAGCTTTCTTT
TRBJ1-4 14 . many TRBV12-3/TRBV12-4 CASRYREGGEKLFF TGTGCCAGCAGATACAGGGAAGGTGGTGAAAAACTGTTTTTT
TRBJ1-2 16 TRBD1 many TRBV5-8 CASSLAPGQENYGYTF TGTGCCAGCAGCTTGGCCCCCGGACAGGAAAACTATGGCTACACCTTC
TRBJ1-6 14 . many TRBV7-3 CASSFGREGSPLHF TGTGCCAGCAGCTTCGGACGGGAGGGCTCACCCCTCCACTTT
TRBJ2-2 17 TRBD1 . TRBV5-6 CASSPRRRQGGTGELFF TGTGCCAGCAGCCCTAGGAGGAGACAGGGCGGAACCGGGGAGCTGTTTTTT
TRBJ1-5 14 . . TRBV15 CATSRDRANQPQHF TGTGCCACCAGCAGAGACAGGGCAAACCAGCCCCAGCATTTT
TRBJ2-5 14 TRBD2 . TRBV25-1 CASTRLAGVETQYF TGTGCCAGCACTCGACTAGCGGGGGTTGAGACCCAGTACTTC
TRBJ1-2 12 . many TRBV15 CATSNTGVGYTF TGTGCCACCAGCAATACGGGCGTAGGCTACACCTTC
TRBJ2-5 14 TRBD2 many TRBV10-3 CASSAAGGRETQYF TGTGCCAGCAGTGCTGCGGGGGGCCGCGAGACCCAGTACTTC
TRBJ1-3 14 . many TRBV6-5 CASSANRSGNTIYF TGTGCCAGCAGTGCAAACCGCTCTGGAAACACCATATATTTT
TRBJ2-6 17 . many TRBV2 CASSAQGAWTGANVLTF TGTGCCAGCAGTGCGCAGGGAGCCTGGACTGGGGCCAACGTCCTGACTTTC
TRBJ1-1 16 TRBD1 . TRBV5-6 CASSLDLLRGPTEAFF TGTGCCAGCAGCTTGGATTTGCTCAGGGGGCCCACTGAAGCTTTCTTT
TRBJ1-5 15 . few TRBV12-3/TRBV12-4 CASSVGDNSNQPQHF TGTGCCAGCAGTGTCGGGGACAATAGCAATCAGCCCCAGCATTTT
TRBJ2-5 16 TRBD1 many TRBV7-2 CASSSGTGDGSRTQYF TGTGCCAGCAGCTCCGGGACAGGGGACGGGTCGAGGACCCAGTACTTC
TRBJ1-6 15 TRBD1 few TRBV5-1 CASSSEGAINSPLHF TGCGCCAGCAGCTCGGAGGGGGCCATTAATTCACCCCTCCACTTT
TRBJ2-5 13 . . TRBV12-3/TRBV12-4 CASSLPETETQYF TGTGCCAGCAGTTTACCCGAGACAGAGACCCAGTACTTC
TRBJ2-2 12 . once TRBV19 CASSNGPRELFF TGTGCCAGTAGTAACGGGCCCAGGGAGCTGTTTTTT
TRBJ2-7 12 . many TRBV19 CASSMGRGEQYF TGTGCCAGTAGTATGGGCAGGGGCGAGCAGTACTTC
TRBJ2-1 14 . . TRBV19 CASSILGSVDEQFF TGTGCCAGTAGTATCTTGGGTAGCGTCGATGAGCAGTTCTTC
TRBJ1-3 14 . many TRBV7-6 CASSSRETEDTIYF TGTGCCAGCAGCTCCCGCGAGACTGAGGACACCATATATTTT
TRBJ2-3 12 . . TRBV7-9 CTGAGYTDTQYF TGCACCGGCGCGGGCTACACAGATACGCAGTATTTT
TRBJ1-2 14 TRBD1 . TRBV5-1 CASSPNTGEYGYTF TGCGCCAGCAGCCCAAATACAGGGGAGTATGGCTACACCTTC
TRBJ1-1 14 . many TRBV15 CATSRGGMNTEAFF TGTGCCACCAGCAGAGGAGGGATGAACACTGAAGCTTTCTTT
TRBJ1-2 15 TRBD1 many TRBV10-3 CASSLTGGTNYGYTF TGTGCCAGCAGTCTGACAGGGGGAACTAACTATGGCTACACCTTC
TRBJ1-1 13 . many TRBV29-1 CSVEVSENTEAFF TGCAGCGTTGAAGTGTCAGAGAACACTGAAGCTTTCTTT
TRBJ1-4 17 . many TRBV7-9 CASSLGGRGQNNEKLFF TGTGCCAGCAGCTTAGGTGGCCGAGGACAGAATAATGAAAAACTGTTTTTT
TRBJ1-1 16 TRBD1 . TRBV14 CASSLDRDRGNTEALF TGTGCCAGCAGCCTGGACCGGGACAGGGGGAACACTGAAGCTCTCTTT
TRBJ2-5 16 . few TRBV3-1 CASSQDLGQRDETQYF TGTGCCAGCAGCCAGGACCTCGGGCAACGGGACGAGACCCAGTACTTC
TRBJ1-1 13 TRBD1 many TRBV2 CAGAGGWQTEAFF TGTGCCGGTGCAGGGGGCTGGCAAACTGAAGCTTTCTTT
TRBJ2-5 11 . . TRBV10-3 CAISGEGTQYF TGTGCCATCAGTGGAGAAGGGACCCAGTACTTC
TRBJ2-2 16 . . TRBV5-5 CASSLGAGRNTGELFF TGTGCCAGCAGCTTAGGTGCAGGGAGGAACACCGGGGAGCTGTTTTTT
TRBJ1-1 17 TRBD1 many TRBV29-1 CSVVYGLAGGVGTEAFF TGCAGCGTTGTTTATGGTTTGGCAGGGGGCGTTGGCACTGAAGCTTTCTTT
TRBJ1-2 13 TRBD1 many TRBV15 CATRGDRAYGYTF TGTGCCACCAGAGGGGACAGGGCCTATGGCTACACCTTC
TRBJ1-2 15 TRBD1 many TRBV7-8 CASSAGQGVVYGYTF TGTGCCAGCAGCGCCGGACAGGGAGTAGTCTATGGCTACACCTTC
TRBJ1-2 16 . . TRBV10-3 CAISYGQSQAKDGYTF TGTGCCATCAGCTACGGACAGTCCCAAGCTAAGGATGGCTACACCTTC
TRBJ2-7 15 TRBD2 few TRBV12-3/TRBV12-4 CASRAGTSGRREQYF TGTGCCAGCAGAGCCGGGACTAGCGGGAGACGCGAGCAGTACTTC
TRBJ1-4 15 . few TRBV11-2 CASSPQVSTNEKLFF TGTGCCAGCAGCCCACAGGTTTCCACTAATGAAAAACTGTTTTTT
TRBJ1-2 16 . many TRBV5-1 CASSLYGATIPYGYTF TGCGCCAGCAGCTTGTATGGGGCGACAATTCCGTATGGCTACACCTTC
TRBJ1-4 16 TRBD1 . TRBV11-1 CASSSQTGIANEKLFF TGTGCCAGCAGCTCGCAGACAGGGATAGCTAATGAAAAACTGTTTTTT
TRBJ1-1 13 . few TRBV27 CASKGTANTEAFF TGTGCCAGCAAGGGCACAGCTAACACTGAAGCTTTCTTT
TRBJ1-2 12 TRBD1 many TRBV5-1 CASSLDRDGYTF TGTGCCAGCAGCTTAGACAGGGATGGCTACACCTTC
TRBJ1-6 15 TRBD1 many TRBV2 CASSDDRGGNSPLHF TGTGCCAGCAGTGACGACAGGGGGGGTAATTCACCCCTCCACTTT
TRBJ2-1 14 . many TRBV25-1 CASSERDQGHEQFF TGTGCCAGCAGTGAAAGGGACCAAGGCCATGAGCAGTTCTTC
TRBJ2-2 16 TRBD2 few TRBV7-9 CASSPIAGVFAGELFF TGTGCCAGCAGCCCGATAGCGGGGGTGTTTGCCGGGGAGCTGTTTTTT
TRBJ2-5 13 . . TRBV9 CASSVGYGETQYF TGTGCCAGCAGCGTAGGGTACGGGGAGACCCAGTACTTC
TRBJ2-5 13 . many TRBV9 CASSVGSAETQYF TGTGCCAGCAGCGTAGGTTCGGCGGAGACCCAGTACTTC
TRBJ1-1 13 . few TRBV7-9 CASSSESGAEAFF TGTGCCAGCAGTTCCGAAAGTGGCGCTGAAGCTTTCTTT
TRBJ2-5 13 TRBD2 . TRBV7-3 CASSLGGGQTQYF TGTGCCAGCAGCTTGGGCGGGGGGCAGACCCAGTACTTC
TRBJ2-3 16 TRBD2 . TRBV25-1 CASSQGPSGGTDTQYF TGCGCCAGCAGCCAAGGCCCTAGCGGGGGCACAGATACGCAGTATTTT
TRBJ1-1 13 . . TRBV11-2 CASRPPGNTEAFF TGTGCCAGCAGGCCCCCAGGGAACACTGAAGCTTTCTTT
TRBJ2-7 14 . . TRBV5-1 CASSLVGDNYEQYF TGCGCCAGCAGCTTGGTGGGAGATAACTACGAGCAGTACTTC